These 24 T cell receptor beta chains came from one sample sequenced in a study of blood T cell repertoires in COVID-19. Repertoires were generated with immunoSEQ multiplex PCR, while TCRdb's copy carries only in-frame clones and drops some. The sample includes 250,000 to 300,000 clones, 90% of them seen just once. The material sequenced was peripheral blood. The receptors here all came from a woman aged 50 to 60 with COVID-19, enrolled during active disease.

The V and J genes are TRBV19 and TRBJ1-6, with TRBD1 identical over 9 bases. J gave up 3 bases and V 3 bases, and 6 bases lay outside the gene matches. CDR1 and CDR2 (germline): LNHDA, SQIVND (reference sequence). The CDR3 loop spans 17 amino acids. CDR3 coding DNA: TGTGCCAGTAGTATCCTACCGGGACAGGGCTATAATTCACCCCTCCACTTT. Its protein product is CASSILPGQGYNSPLHF.

The chain recombines TRBV5-4 with TRBJ1-1, with D perhaps matching TRBD1 (5 bases). With 0 bases removed from V and 1 base from J, the gap between germline ends came to 13 bases. CDR3 length equals 16 residues. Germline loops: CDR1 SGHNT, CDR2 YYREEE (reference sequence). The CDR3 bases are TGTGCCAGCAGCTTGGCCGGTGGGGGGGGGAACACTGAAGCTTTCTTT. It is translated as CASSLAGGGGNTEAFF.

CDR3 sequence reads: CASSPDRDGYTF. The DNA for the CDR3 is TGTGCCAGCTCACCGGATCGGGATGGCTACACCTTC. The rearrangement uses TRBV18 and TRBJ1-2; D gene uncertain. Germline values: CDR1 KGHSH, CDR2 LQKENI. The CDR3 sequence is 12 residues long. V was clipped by 3 bases and J by 6 bases, with 8 bases between them. Filled out from reference TRBV18 and TRBJ1-2, the complete variable domain reads NAGVMQNPRHLVRRRGQEARLRCSPMKGHSHVYWYRQLPEEGLKFMVYLQKENIIDESGMPKERFSAEFPKEGPSILRIQQVVRGDSAAYFCASSPDRDGYTFGSGTRLTVV.

The count of this clone is one. The V gene is TRBV5-4, the J gene TRBJ2-5; a weak D match, TRBD2 (5 bases). V was trimmed by 4 bases and J by 9 bases, leaving 19 bases between them. The CDR3 extends over 14 amino acids. CDR1 is SGHNT, CDR2 YYREEE, per germline (reference sequence). CDR3 loop: CASSTGAGLGAQYF. In DNA form, the CDR3 reads TGTGCCAGCAGCACCGGCGCGGGCCTCGGGGCCCAGTACTTC.

The chain couples TRBV14 to TRBJ1-2; no clear D gene. The length of the CDR3 is 13 residues. Germline-derived CDR1 and CDR2 are SGHDN and FVKESK. Trimming pared 0 bases from V and 4 bases from J, leaving 6 bases between. The CDR3 reads CASSQDIIYGYTF. The CDR3 nucleotides are TGTGCCAGCAGCCAAGATATAATCTATGGCTACACCTTC. Supplemented by reference TRBV14 and TRBJ1-2, the full variable domain reads EAGVTQFPSHSVIEKGQTVTLRCDPISGHDNLYWYRRVMGKEIKFLLHFVKESKQDESGMPNNRFLAERTGGTYSTLKVQPAELEDSGVYFCASSQDIIYGYTFGSGTRLTVV.

The chain recombines TRBV9 with TRBJ2-5; tentative D call: TRBD2 (5 bases). Germline V lookup: CDR1 SGDLS, CDR2 YYNGEE. This CDR3 comprises 13 residues. Trimming removed 1 base at V and 3 bases at J, with 7 bases between. This chain's CDR3 is CASSVSGKETQYF. CDR3 DNA: TGTGCCAGCAGCGTATCGGGGAAAGAGACCCAGTACTTC.

The CDR3 spells CAIRVGPGGPEQFF. The CDR3 bases are TGTGCCATTAGGGTCGGGCCCGGGGGGCCTGAGCAGTTCTTC. The genes are TRBV10-3 and TRBJ2-1; tentatively, D is TRBD2 (7 bases). Germline CDR1 ENHRY, CDR2 SYGVKD. This CDR3 has 14 residues. Between the trimmed V and J ends, which lost 9 bases and 9 bases, there was a span of 21 bases.

This chain uses TRBV5-1 with TRBJ2-7; 8 nucleotides align to TRBD1. Germline V CDR1 and CDR2: SGHRS, YFSETQ. CDR3 length: 16 residues. V shed 4 bases and J 3 bases; nucleotides not matched to a gene: 12. For the CDR3, the DNA is TGCGCCAGCAGCCCCCCACCGGGGACAGGAATCTACGAGCAGTACTTC. It specifies CASSPPPGTGIYEQYF.

V gene TRBV7-9 combines with J gene TRBJ1-4; no reliable D call. Germline CDR1 reads SEHNR; CDR2 reads FQNEAQ (reference sequence). This CDR3 region has 14 residues. The V gene lost 11 bases and the J gene lost 7 bases, with 20 bases spanning the gap. CDR3 DNA sequence: TGTGCCGTCACAATTAAACGGCGGCGTGAAAAACTGTTTTTT. This codes for CAVTIKRRREKLFF.

This clone was seen only once. The chain uses TRBV19 and TRBJ2-7; the match to TRBD1 covers 9 bases. The germline CDR1 and CDR2 sequences are LNHDA and SQIVND (reference sequence). The CDR3 has 14 residues. V was pared by 5 bases and J by 6 bases, with 8 bases of the junction left unmatched. The CDR3 sequence is CASSFLQGAREQYF. The DNA of the CDR3 is TGTGCCAGTAGTTTTCTACAGGGGGCGCGCGAGCAGTACTTC.

The chain joins TRBV5-1 to TRBJ1-6; 10 bases are shared with TRBD1. Germline values: CDR1 SGHRS, CDR2 YFSETQ. V was clipped by 4 bases and J by 7 bases; unmatched bases: 2. This CDR3 is 14 amino acids long. CDR3 bases: TGCGCCAGCAGCCCGGGACAGGGGAATTCACCCCTCCACTTT. This sequence encodes CASSPGQGNSPLHF.

The V call is TRBV15, the J call TRBJ2-5; the match to TRBD1 covers 9 bases. Germline V gene lookup returns CDR1 LNHNV and CDR2 YYDKDF (reference sequence). V shed 1 base and J 5 bases; nucleotides not matched to a gene: 8. The CDR3 has 16 amino acids. In DNA, the CDR3 is TGTGCCACCAGCAGAGGTCAGGACAGGGGTGCGGAGACCCAGTACTTC. Encoded protein: CATSRGQDRGAETQYF.

The J gene is TRBJ1-2, the V gene TRBV6-5, with TRBD1 matching over 10 bases. Trimming cost V 6 bases and J 4 bases; bases outside gene matches: 8. Per germline, CDR1 MNHEY and CDR2 SVGAGI. The CDR3 runs to 15 residues. CDR3 DNA: TGTGCCAGCAGCAGTTGGACAGGGGGTGGCTATGGCTACACCTTC. The encoded protein is CASSSWTGGGYGYTF.

The J gene is TRBJ2-7, the V gene TRBV5-1; TRBD2 matches 8 bases. The CDR3 is 15 amino acids. CDR1 is SGHRS and CDR2 is YFSETQ in the germline V gene. Trimming at V came to 4 bases and at J to 3 bases, leaving 9 bases not matched to a gene. This chain's CDR3 is CASSPLAAGDYEQYF. CDR3 nucleotides: TGCGCCAGCAGCCCATTAGCAGCGGGAGACTACGAGCAGTACTTC.

The chain has TRBV12-3 or TRBV12-4 and TRBJ2-7, with 8 bases lining up with TRBD2. V lost 3 bases, J lost 8 bases, and 6 bases stayed unmatched. The CDR3 loop spans 13 amino acids. CDR3 bases: TGTGCCAGCAGTTTTAGCGGGGAACCCAAGCAGTACTTC. Residues: CASSFSGEPKQYF.

V gene TRBV2 combines with J gene TRBJ1-6; maybe TRBD1 (5 bases). This CDR3 has 16 amino acids. Trimming removed 7 bases from V and 4 bases from J, with 17 bases in between. CDR1 is SNHLY and CDR2 is FYNNEI in the germline V gene. The CDR3 is CASKSRQGFYNSPLHF. The CDR3 DNA follows: TGTGCCAGCAAGTCAAGGCAGGGCTTTTATAATTCACCCCTCCACTTT.

J is TRBJ1-3 and V is TRBV5-4; TRBD1 aligns across 10 bases. CDR3 size: 16 residues. CDR1 and CDR2 (germline): SGHNT, YYREEE (reference sequence). Unmatched junction bases numbered 6, after V lost 3 bases and J lost 3 bases. DNA of the CDR3: TGTGCCAGCAGCTCGGGGACAGGGGCCATTGGAAACACCATATATTTT. As protein: CASSSGTGAIGNTIYF.

This clone was detected only once. V usage is TRBV19 and J usage is TRBJ1-5; possible D gene TRBD1, 5 bases. The CDR3 contains 14 residues. Germline V gene lookup returns CDR1 LNHDA and CDR2 SQIVND (reference sequence). The V gene lost 6 bases and the J gene lost 2 bases, with 11 bases spanning the gap. The CDR3 sequence is CASRRQGGNQPQHF. The CDR3 nucleotides are TGTGCCAGTAGACGTCAGGGCGGCAATCAGCCCCAGCATTTT.

CDR3 in amino acids: CASSTAFGRGDRGTQYF. For the CDR3, the DNA is TGTGCCAGTAGTACCGCCTTCGGAAGGGGTGATAGGGGGACGCAGTATTTT. V usage is TRBV19 and J usage is TRBJ2-3, with D possibly matching TRBD1 (6 bases). Between the trimmed V and J ends, which lost 4 bases and 9 bases, there was a span of 26 bases. Germline lookup yields CDR1 LNHDA and CDR2 SQIVND (reference sequence). The CDR3 spans 17 residues. Full variable domain (outside the CDR3, taken from reference TRBV19 and TRBJ2-3): DGGITQSPKYLFRKEGQNVTLSCEQNLNHDAMYWYRQDPGQGLRLIYYSQIVNDFQKGDIAEGYSVSREKKESFPLTVTSAQKNPTAFYLCASSTAFGRGDRGTQYFGPGTRLTVL.

The chain recombines TRBV11-2 with TRBJ1-6; D is undetermined. Per germline, CDR1 SGHAT and CDR2 FQNNGV. The V end lost 4 bases, the J end lost 7 bases, and 11 bases lay between the germline ends. CDR3 length: 14 residues. The CDR3 spells CASSSERENSPLHF. In nucleotides, the CDR3 is TGTGCCAGCAGCTCCGAACGGGAAAATTCACCCCTCCACTTT.

This sequence joins TRBV19 and TRBJ1-2, with 7 bases lining up with TRBD1. V was pared by 7 bases and J by 2 bases, with 10 bases of the junction left unmatched. Germline CDR1 reads LNHDA; CDR2 reads SQIVND (reference sequence). The CDR3 runs 15 residues. The CDR3 is CASTLTGQPNYGYTF. CDR3 in DNA: TGTGCCAGTACTCTAACGGGACAGCCCAACTATGGCTACACCTTC.

The chain is built from TRBV19 and TRBJ1-1; 7 bases map to TRBD1. The V gene's germline CDR1 is LNHDA and CDR2 SQIVND (reference sequence). Trimming cost V 7 bases and J 5 bases; bases outside gene matches: 7. The CDR3 spans 13 residues. CDR3 in amino acids: CASTTTGRTEAFF. CDR3 nucleotides: TGTGCCAGTACCACGACAGGGAGGACTGAAGCTTTCTTT.

This chain uses TRBV2 with TRBJ2-2, with TRBD1 identical over 8 bases. The V and J ends lost 6 bases and 6 bases, in that order; junction bases with no gene match: 3. The CDR3 loop spans 13 amino acids. Germline V gene data show CDR1 as SNHLY and CDR2 as FYNNEI. The CDR3 coding sequence is TGTGCCAGCAGAGGACAGGGTGCCGGGGAGCTGTTTTTT. Translating it yields CASRGQGAGELFF.

This chain joins TRBV19 and TRBJ2-3; 15 nucleotides match TRBD2. CDR3 length: 14 amino acids. The germline V gene has CDR1 LNHDA and CDR2 SQIVND (reference sequence). V was clipped by 11 bases and J by 5 bases; unmatched bases: 5. The CDR3, as DNA: TGTGCCTCCGGACTAGCGGGGGGGGTAGATACGCAGTATTTT. It yields the protein CASGLAGGVDTQYF.